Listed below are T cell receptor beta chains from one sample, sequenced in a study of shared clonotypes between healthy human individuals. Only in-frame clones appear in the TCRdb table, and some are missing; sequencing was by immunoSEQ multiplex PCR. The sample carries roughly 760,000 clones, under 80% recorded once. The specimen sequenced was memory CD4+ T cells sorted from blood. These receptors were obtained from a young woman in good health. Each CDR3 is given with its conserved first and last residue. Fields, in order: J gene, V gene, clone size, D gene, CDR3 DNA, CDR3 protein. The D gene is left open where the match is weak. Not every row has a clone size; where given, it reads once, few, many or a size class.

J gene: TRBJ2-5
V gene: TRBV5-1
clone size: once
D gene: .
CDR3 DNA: TGCGCCAGCAGCTTGTCAGTGGGGCAAGCAGGTGAGACCCAGTACTTC
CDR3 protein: CASSLSVGQAGETQYF

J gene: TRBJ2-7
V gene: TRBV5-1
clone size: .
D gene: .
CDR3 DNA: TGCGCCAGCAGCCCCGGGGACTTTTACGAGCAGTACTTC
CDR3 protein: CASSPGDFYEQYF

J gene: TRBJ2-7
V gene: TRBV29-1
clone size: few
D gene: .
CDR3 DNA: TGCAGCGTTGGGGGCTTCCCCTACGAGCAGTACTTC
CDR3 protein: CSVGGFPYEQYF

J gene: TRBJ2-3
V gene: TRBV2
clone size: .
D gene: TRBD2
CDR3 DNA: TGTGCCAGCAGGGTGGGGGGGTCCACAGATACGCAGTATTTT
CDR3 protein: CASRVGGSTDTQYF

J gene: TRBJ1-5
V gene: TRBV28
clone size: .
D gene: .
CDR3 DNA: TGTGCCAGCACAAGTAGCAATCAGCCCCAGCATTTT
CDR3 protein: CASTSSNQPQHF

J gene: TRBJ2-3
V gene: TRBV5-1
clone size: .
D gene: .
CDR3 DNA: TGCGCCAGCAGCTTGTATCCAGGGGCAGATACGCAGTATTTT
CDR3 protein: CASSLYPGADTQYF

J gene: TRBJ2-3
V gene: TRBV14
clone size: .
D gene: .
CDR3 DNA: TGTGCCAGCAGCCAAGACAGGGTTACGCAGTATTTT
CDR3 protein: CASSQDRVTQYF

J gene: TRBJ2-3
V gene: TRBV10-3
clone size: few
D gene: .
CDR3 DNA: TGTGCCATCAGTGTTATGGTGGGGGATACGCAGTATTTT
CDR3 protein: CAISVMVGDTQYF

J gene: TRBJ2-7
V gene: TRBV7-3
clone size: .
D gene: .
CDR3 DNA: TGTGCCAGCAGCCTCGGCCCTTTCGAGGAGCAGTACTTC
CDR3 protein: CASSLGPFEEQYF

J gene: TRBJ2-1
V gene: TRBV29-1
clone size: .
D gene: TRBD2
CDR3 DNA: TGCAGCGTTGTCTTGGCTAGCGGGACAGTTTACAATGAGCAGTTCTTC
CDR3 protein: CSVVLASGTVYNEQFF

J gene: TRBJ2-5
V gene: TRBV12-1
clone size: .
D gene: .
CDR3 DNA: TGTGCCAGCAGCGTATCTCGTGACAGGGACATCCGGAGTCAAGAGACCCAGTACTTC
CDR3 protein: CASSVSRDRDIRSQETQYF

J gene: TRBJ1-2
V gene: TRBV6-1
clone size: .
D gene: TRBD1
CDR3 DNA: TGTGCCAGCAGTGAATACAGGGGTGGTAACTATGGCTACACCTTC
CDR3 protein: CASSEYRGGNYGYTF

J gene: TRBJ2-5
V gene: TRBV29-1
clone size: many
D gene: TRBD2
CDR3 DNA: TGCAGCGTTGAAGATCCGCAGACTAGCGGTATCCTAGAGACCCAGTACTTC
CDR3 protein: CSVEDPQTSGILETQYF

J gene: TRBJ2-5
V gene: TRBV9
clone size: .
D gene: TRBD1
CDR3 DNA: TGTGCCAGCAGCGGGACAGGGTGGGAGACCCAGTACTTC
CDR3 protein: CASSGTGWETQYF

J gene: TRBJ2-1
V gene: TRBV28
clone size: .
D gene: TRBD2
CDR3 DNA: TGTGCCAGCAGCCTGGGACTAGCAAGCACTGAGCAGTTCTTC
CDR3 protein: CASSLGLASTEQFF

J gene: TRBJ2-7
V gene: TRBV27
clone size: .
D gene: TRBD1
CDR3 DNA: TGTGCCAGCAGTTTAAGACAGGGTGGCCCCTACGAGCAGTACTTC
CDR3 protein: CASSLRQGGPYEQYF

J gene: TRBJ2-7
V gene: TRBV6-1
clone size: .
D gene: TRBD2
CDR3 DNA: TGTGCCAGCACTCCTCTAGCGGGCAGCTCCTACGAGCAGTACTTC
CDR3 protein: CASTPLAGSSYEQYF

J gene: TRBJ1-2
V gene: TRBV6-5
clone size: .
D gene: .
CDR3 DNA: TGTGCCAGCAGTTCGATGGGACGGGAATTGAACTATGGCTACACCTTC
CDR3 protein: CASSSMGRELNYGYTF

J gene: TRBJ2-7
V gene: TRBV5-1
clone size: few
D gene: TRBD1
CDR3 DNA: TGCGCCAGCTCGCTGCGGGACAGGGGAGACGAGCAGTACTTC
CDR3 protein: CASSLRDRGDEQYF

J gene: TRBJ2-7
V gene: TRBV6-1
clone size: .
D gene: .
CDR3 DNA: TGTGCGGGGGGGCAGCTTTACGAGCAGTACTTC
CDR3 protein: CAGGQLYEQYF

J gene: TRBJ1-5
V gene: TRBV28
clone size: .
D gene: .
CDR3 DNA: TGTGCCAGCAGTTCTATCCGGGACGGCAATCAGCCCCAGCATTTT
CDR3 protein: CASSSIRDGNQPQHF

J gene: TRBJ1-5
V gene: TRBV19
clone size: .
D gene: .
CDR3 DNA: TGTGCCAGTAATCTCTTCTCCAATACCAATCAGCCCCAGCATTTT
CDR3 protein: CASNLFSNTNQPQHF

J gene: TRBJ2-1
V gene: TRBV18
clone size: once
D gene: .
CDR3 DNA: TGTGCCAGCTCTACCGGGACCCCTGGGGAGCAGTTCTTC
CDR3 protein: CASSTGTPGEQFF

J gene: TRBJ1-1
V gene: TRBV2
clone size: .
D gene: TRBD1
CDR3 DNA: TGTGCCAGCAGGAAGGACAGGGGCGACACTGAAGCTTTCTTT
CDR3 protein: CASRKDRGDTEAFF

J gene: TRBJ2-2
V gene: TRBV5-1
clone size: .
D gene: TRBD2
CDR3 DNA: TGCGCCAGCAGCTTTGCTAGCGGGAACACCGGGGAGCTGTTTTTT
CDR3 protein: CASSFASGNTGELFF

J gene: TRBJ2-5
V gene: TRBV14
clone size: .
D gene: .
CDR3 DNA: TGTGCCAGCAGCCCCCCGGCGGGGGCGAGACAAGAGACCCAGTACTTC
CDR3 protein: CASSPPAGARQETQYF

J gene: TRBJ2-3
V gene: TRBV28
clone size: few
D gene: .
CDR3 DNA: TGTGCCAGCATTGGATCCACAGATACGCAGTATTTT
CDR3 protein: CASIGSTDTQYF

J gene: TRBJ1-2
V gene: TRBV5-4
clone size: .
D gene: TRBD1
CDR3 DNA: TGTGCCAGCAGCTTGGGGGCAGGGGGCTATGGCTACACCTTC
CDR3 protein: CASSLGAGGYGYTF

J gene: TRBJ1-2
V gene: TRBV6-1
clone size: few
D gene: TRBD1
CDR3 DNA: TGTGCCAGCAGACCACCAACTACAGGGGATGGCTACACCTTC
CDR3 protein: CASRPPTTGDGYTF

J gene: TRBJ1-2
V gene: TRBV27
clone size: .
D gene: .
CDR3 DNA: TGTGCCAGCAGACCCAACCTTCGACAGTGGGGCTACACCTTC
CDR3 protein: CASRPNLRQWGYTF

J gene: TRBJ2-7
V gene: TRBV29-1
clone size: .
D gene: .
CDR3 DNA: TGCAGCGTTGAAAAGGGACTCCCACGCGAGCAGTACTTC
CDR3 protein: CSVEKGLPREQYF

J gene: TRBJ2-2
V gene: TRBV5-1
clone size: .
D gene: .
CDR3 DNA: TGCGCCAGCAGCAGGCAGCAGGGCAACACCGGGGAGCTGTTTTTT
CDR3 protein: CASSRQQGNTGELFF

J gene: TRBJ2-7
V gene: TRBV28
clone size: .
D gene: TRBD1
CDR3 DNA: TGTGCCAGCAGTCCCCCGGACAGGGAAGGCGAGCAGTACTTC
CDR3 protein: CASSPPDREGEQYF

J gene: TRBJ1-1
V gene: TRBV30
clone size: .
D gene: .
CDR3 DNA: TGTGCCTGGAGTGTAATCGGCGGGACCACTGAAGCTTTCTTT
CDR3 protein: CAWSVIGGTTEAFF

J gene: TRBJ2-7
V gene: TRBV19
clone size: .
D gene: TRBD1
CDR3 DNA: TGTGCCAGTTCTTTTTCCGGGACAGTCTACGAGCAGTACTTC
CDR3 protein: CASSFSGTVYEQYF

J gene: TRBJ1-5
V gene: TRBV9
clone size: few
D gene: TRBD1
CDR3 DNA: TGTGCCAGCAGCGTAGGGGGACAGAACAATCAGCCCCAGCATTTT
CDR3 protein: CASSVGGQNNQPQHF

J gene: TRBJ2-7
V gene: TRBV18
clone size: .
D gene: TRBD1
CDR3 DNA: TGTGCCAGCTCGCCGACAGGGCCTACCCACGAGCAGTACTTC
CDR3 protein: CASSPTGPTHEQYF

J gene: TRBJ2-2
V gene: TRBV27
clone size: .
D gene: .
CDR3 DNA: TGTGCCAGCAGACATACGGTGGACACCGGGGAGCTGTTTTTT
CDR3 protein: CASRHTVDTGELFF

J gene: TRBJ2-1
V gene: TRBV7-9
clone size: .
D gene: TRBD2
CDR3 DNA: TGTGCCAGCAGCGCAAGACTAGCGGACTACAATGAGCAGTTCTTC
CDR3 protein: CASSARLADYNEQFF

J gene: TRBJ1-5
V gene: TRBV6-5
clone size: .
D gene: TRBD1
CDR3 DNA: TGTGCCAGCAGTTCGACAGGGTGGCAGCCCCAGCATTTT
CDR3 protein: CASSSTGWQPQHF

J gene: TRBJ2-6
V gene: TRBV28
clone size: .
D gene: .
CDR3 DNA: TGTGCCAGCAGTTCCAGGATCAAGGACGTCCTGACTTTC
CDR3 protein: CASSSRIKDVLTF

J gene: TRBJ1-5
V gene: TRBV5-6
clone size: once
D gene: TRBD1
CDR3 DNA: TGTGCCAGCAGCTTGGGGCCGACAGGGTTAGTCAATCAGCCCCAGCATTTT
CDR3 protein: CASSLGPTGLVNQPQHF

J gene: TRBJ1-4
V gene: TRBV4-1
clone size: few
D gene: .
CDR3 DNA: TGCGCCAGCAGCTCGCAACAGGGTAATGAAAAACTGTTTTTT
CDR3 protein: CASSSQQGNEKLFF

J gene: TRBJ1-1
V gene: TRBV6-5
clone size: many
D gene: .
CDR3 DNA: TGTGCCAGCAGCCGGGACTTGGGCAACGCTGAAGCTTTCTTT
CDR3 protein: CASSRDLGNAEAFF

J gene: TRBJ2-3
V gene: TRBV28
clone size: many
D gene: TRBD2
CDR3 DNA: TGTGCCAGCAGTTCTAGCGGGAGGACAGATACGCAGTATTTT
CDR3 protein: CASSSSGRTDTQYF

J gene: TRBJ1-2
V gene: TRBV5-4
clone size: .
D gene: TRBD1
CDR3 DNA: TGTGCCAGCAGCTGGACAGGGGATTCAGAAGGCTACACCTTC
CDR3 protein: CASSWTGDSEGYTF

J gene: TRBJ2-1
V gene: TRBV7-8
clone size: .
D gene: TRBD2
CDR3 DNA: TGTGCCAGCAGCTTTACTAGCGGGAGGCTTGAGCAGTTCTTC
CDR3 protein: CASSFTSGRLEQFF

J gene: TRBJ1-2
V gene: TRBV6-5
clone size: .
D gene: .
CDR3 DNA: TGTGCCAGCAGTTACCCAGAGGGCGGCTACACCTTC
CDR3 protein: CASSYPEGGYTF

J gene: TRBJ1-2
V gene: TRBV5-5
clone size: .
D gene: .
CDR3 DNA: TGTGCCAGCAGCTTGGAATGGGGGGCGAGGAACACCTTC
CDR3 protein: CASSLEWGARNTF

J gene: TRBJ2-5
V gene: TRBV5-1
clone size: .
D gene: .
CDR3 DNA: TGCGCCAGCAGCTGGGGACTTCAAGAGACCCAGTACTTC
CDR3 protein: CASSWGLQETQYF

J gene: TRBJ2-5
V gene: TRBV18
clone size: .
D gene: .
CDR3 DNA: TGTGCCAGCTCACCGGGGTTAGGACAGAGGGAGACCCAGTACTTC
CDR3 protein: CASSPGLGQRETQYF

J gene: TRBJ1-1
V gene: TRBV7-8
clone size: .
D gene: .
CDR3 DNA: TGTGCCAGCAGCACAGAGATACCGAACACTGAAGCTTTCTTT
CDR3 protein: CASSTEIPNTEAFF

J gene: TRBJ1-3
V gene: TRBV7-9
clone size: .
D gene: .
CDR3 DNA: TGTGCCAGCAGCCCTACAGGGAACTCTGGAAACACCATATATTTT
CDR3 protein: CASSPTGNSGNTIYF

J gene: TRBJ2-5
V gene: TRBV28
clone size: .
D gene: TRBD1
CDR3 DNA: TGTGCCAGCAGTCCCAAGCCGTTGACAGGGAGAGAGACCCAGTACTTC
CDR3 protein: CASSPKPLTGRETQYF